This entry is about one T cell receptor (beta chain). The antigen is undetermined. Expressed TCRB transcripts were sequenced because the isolated RNA had all been reverse transcribed beforehand. Measured with immunoSEQ multiplex PCR; TCRdb has only the in-frame clones, and not every one. The sample has 200,000 to 250,000 clones, 9% to 10% seen once; the top ten hold under 0.045%. The data are from a study of beta chain features in type 1 diabetes. Broader study findings: TCRB repertoires of naive, central memory and Treg cells appeared more similar among patients than among healthy donors. Sequencing used cDNA, and cells with high TCR expression could therefore be over-represented. Still unanswered here is whether HLA type influences TCRB rearrangement.

The CDR3 runs 15 residues. V lost 3 bases and J lost 3, with 15 bases in between. The germline V gene has CDR1 SGDLS and CDR2 YYNGEE. The origin of this receptor is a woman aged 18-29 years in good health. Specimen: naive CD4+ T cells from blood. This chain links TRBV9 with TRBJ1-2; TRBD1 might be the D (5 bases). DNA of the CDR3: TGTGCCAGCAGCGCGACAGTCCTCAACCACTATGGCTACACCTTC. Protein sequence: CASSATVLNHYGYTF.